The next 26 T cell receptor beta chains were all read from a single sample in a study of blood T cell repertoires in COVID-19 (dated by TCRdb to about 2020). Library prep was done by the immunoSEQ multiplex PCR assay. The table was pulled from immuneACCESS by TCRdb, which kept in-frame rearrangements only. Such tables lose some clones; where checked, under half of the loss comes from unresolved V genes, and the rest has no known cause. Here the sample has under 80,000 clones; roughly 80% occur a single time. The ten largest clones add up to more than 4.5% of the sample. Source material: peripheral blood. These receptors were collected from a woman older than 75 with active or convalescent COVID-19.

This clone was observed once. J is TRBJ1-4 and V is TRBV4-1; 7 nucleotides align to TRBD1. The V segment lost 3 bases and the J segment 6 bases; nucleotides outside the gene matches: 7. This CDR3 spans 15 amino acids. Germline loops: CDR1 MGHRA, CDR2 YSYEKL. The CDR3 region has the DNA TGCGCCAGCAGCCACCGACAGGGAGGTTATGAAAAACTGTTTTTT. The encoded protein is CASSHRQGGYEKLFF.

The chain is built from TRBV30 and TRBJ2-1; possible D gene TRBD1, 5 bases. Between the trimmed V and J ends, which lost 4 bases and 12 bases, there was a span of 19 bases. The CDR3 has 13 residues. Germline V gives CDR1 GTSNPN, CDR2 SVGIG (reference sequence). CDR3 DNA: TGTGCCTGGACCCCCGCAGGGCGATTCGTGCAGTTCTTC. It yields the protein CAWTPAGRFVQFF.

The chain employs TRBV6-2 or TRBV6-3 and TRBJ1-1; TRBD1 matches at 8 bases. This CDR3 contains 15 residues. CDR1 is MNHEY, CDR2 SVGEGT, per germline. The V gene end was trimmed by 6 bases and the J gene end by 5 bases; junction bases not matched to a gene: 11. CDR3: CASSAPGQGRTEAFF. The CDR3 DNA reads as TGTGCCAGCAGCGCCCCCGGACAGGGAAGGACTGAAGCTTTCTTT.

The rearrangement links TRBV24-1 to TRBJ2-1; the match to TRBD1 covers 12 bases. J lost 7 bases, V lost 2 bases, and 5 bases had no gene match. CDR1 and CDR2 from the germline V gene are KGHDR and SFDVKD. This CDR3 has 16 amino acids. The CDR3 protein is CATSDYGTGGQNEQFF. The CDR3, as DNA: TGTGCCACCAGTGATTATGGGACAGGGGGCCAAAATGAGCAGTTCTTC.

The chain joins TRBV6-6 to TRBJ1-1, with D uncertain. CDR1 MNHNY and CDR2 SVGAGI come from the germline V gene (reference sequence). V gave up 5 bases and J gave up 4 bases, with 17 bases separating them. The CDR3 runs 15 residues. In DNA form, the CDR3 reads TGTGCCAGCAGTCCCCTCGATTCGAGGCTCACTGAAGCTTTCTTT. Protein: CASSPLDSRLTEAFF.

This clone was recorded once. The chain carries TRBV10-3 and TRBJ2-3, with TRBD2 identical over 9 bases. Germline V lookup: CDR1 ENHRY, CDR2 SYGVKD. V dropped 2 bases and J dropped 3; count of bases not matched to a gene: 6. The CDR3 totals 16 residues. The CDR3 loop reads CAISENSGGVTDTQYF. The CDR3 coding sequence is TGTGCCATCAGTGAGAATAGCGGGGGAGTTACAGATACGCAGTATTTT.

This clone was seen once. The chain uses TRBV5-1 and TRBJ2-7, with D maybe TRBD1 (6 bases). The V end was cut by 2 bases, the J end by 2 bases, with 17 bases between. The CDR3 consists of 16 residues. CDR1 is SGHRS, CDR2 YFSETQ, per germline. This chain's CDR3 is CASSLNPGTYAYEQYF. CDR3 sequence (DNA): TGCGCCAGCAGCTTAAACCCCGGGACATACGCCTACGAGCAGTACTTC.

The chain couples TRBV2 to TRBJ1-1; 8 nucleotides match TRBD1. The CDR3 is made up of 15 amino acids. The V segment lost 6 bases and the J segment 1 base; nucleotides outside the gene matches: 7. Germline-derived CDR1 and CDR2 are SNHLY and FYNNEI. This CDR3 reads CASRANRGGNTEAFF. The DNA for the CDR3 is TGTGCCAGCAGGGCCAACAGGGGGGGGAACACTGAAGCTTTCTTT.

The J gene is TRBJ2-3, the V gene TRBV28; TRBD1 matches at 7 bases. In germline, CDR1 is MDHEN, CDR2 SYDVKM. The CDR3 covers 13 residues. The ends lost 6 bases at V and 7 bases at J; junction bases unmatched: 7. The CDR3 loop reads CASRGQSMNTQYF. The CDR3 region has the DNA TGTGCCAGCAGGGGACAGTCAATGAATACGCAGTATTTT.

This clone was detected only once. V and J are TRBV6-2 or TRBV6-3 and TRBJ2-2; 8 nucleotides agree with TRBD2. The CDR3 spans 18 residues. V was pared by 0 bases and J by 2 bases, with 8 bases of the junction left unmatched. Per the germline V gene, CDR1 is MNHEY and CDR2 is SVGEGT. The CDR3 region is CASSYSVSTSGNTGELFF. The CDR3 nucleotides read TGTGCCAGCAGTTACTCGGTTTCAACTAGCGGCAACACCGGGGAGCTGTTTTTT.

The chain combines TRBV24-1 with TRBJ1-5; tentatively, D is TRBD1 (5 bases). The CDR3 runs 16 residues. Germline V gene sequence: CDR1 KGHDR, CDR2 SFDVKD. V lost 4 bases and J lost 0, with 12 bases in between. The CDR3 sequence: CATSDPSGDSNQPQHF. The CDR3, as DNA: TGTGCCACCAGTGACCCGTCGGGGGATAGCAATCAGCCCCAGCATTTT.

The V and J genes are TRBV9 and TRBJ1-5; 8 bases fit TRBD1. CDR1 is SGDLS and CDR2 is YYNGEE in the germline V gene. Trimming took 2 bases from V and 3 from J; bases not matched to a gene: 4. The CDR3 spans 15 residues. This chain's CDR3 is CASSVSTGDNQPQHF. The CDR3, as DNA: TGTGCCAGCAGCGTTTCGACAGGGGACAATCAGCCCCAGCATTTT.

The chain is built from TRBV7-2 and TRBJ1-2; D call uncertain. Deletions cut 7 bases from V and 3 bases from J, with 18 bases between. The CDR3 is made up of 15 amino acids. Per germline, CDR1 SGHTA and CDR2 FQGNSA. The CDR3 sequence: CASIPASRQDYGYTF. The CDR3 nucleotides read TGTGCCAGCATCCCTGCGTCCAGGCAGGACTATGGCTACACCTTC. The full variable domain, in which reference TRBV7-2 and TRBJ1-2 provide the parts outside the CDR3, is GAGVSQSPSNKVTEKGKDVELRCDPISGHTALYWYRQSLGQGLEFLIYFQGNSAPDKSGLPSDRFSAERTGGSVSTLTIQRTQQEDSAVYLCASIPASRQDYGYTFGSGTRLTVV.

The chain couples TRBV7-9 to TRBJ2-1; D is uncertain. The CDR3 consists of 15 residues. Trimming pared 5 bases from V and 0 bases from J, leaving 11 bases between. Germline CDR1 and CDR2: SEHNR and FQNEAQ (reference sequence). The CDR3 DNA is TGTGCCAGCAGCGCCACCCATAGCTCCTACAATGAGCAGTTCTTC. This encodes CASSATHSSYNEQFF. Based on the CDR3 plus reference TRBV7-9 and TRBJ2-1, the full variable domain is DTGVSQNPRHKITKRGQNVTFRCDPISEHNRLYWYRQTLGQGPEFLTYFQNEAQLEKSRLLSDRFSAERPKGSFSTLEIQRTEQGDSAMYLCASSATHSSYNEQFFGPGTRLTVL.

The chain recombines TRBV11-3 with TRBJ2-5; 12 bases are shared with TRBD2. Germline V gene data show CDR1 as SGHNT and CDR2 as YENEEA. The CDR3 runs to 17 residues. J gave up 5 bases and V 8 bases, and 15 bases lay outside the gene matches. The CDR3 is CASGPSHRLAGVETQYF. The CDR3 DNA reads as TGTGCCAGCGGACCCTCCCACCGACTAGCGGGAGTGGAGACCCAGTACTTC. Full variable domain (remainder filled in from reference TRBV11-3 and TRBJ2-5): EAGVVQSPRYKIIEKKQPVAFWCNPISGHNTLYWYLQNLGQGPELLIRYENEEAVDDSQLPKDRFSAERLKGVDSTLKIQPAELGDSAVYLCASGPSHRLAGVETQYFGPGTRLLVL.

The chain is built from TRBV5-5 and TRBJ1-1, with D perhaps TRBD1 (5 bases). The V and J ends lost 6 bases and 4 bases respectively, with 16 bases between them. CDR1 is SGHKS and CDR2 is YYEKEE in the germline V gene (reference sequence). This CDR3 is built from 14 residues. The DNA of the CDR3 is TGTGCCAGCACTCTTACCCAGGGCAGCACTGAAGCTTTCTTT. Translated: CASTLTQGSTEAFF.

This chain joins TRBV7-2 and TRBJ1-1; D call uncertain. The CDR3 extends over 14 amino acids. Deletions cut 1 base from V and 1 base from J, with 7 bases between. Germline V lookup: CDR1 SGHTA, CDR2 FQGNSA. The chain's CDR3 is CASSLGRGNTEAFF. In nucleotides, the CDR3 is TGTGCCAGCAGCTTAGGACGGGGGAACACTGAAGCTTTCTTT. Using reference TRBV7-2 and TRBJ1-1 for the parts outside the CDR3, the full variable domain is GAGVSQSPSNKVTEKGKDVELRCDPISGHTALYWYRQSLGQGLEFLIYFQGNSAPDKSGLPSDRFSAERTGGSVSTLTIQRTQQEDSAVYLCASSLGRGNTEAFFGQGTRLTVV.

This clone was seen just once. This chain links TRBV19 with TRBJ2-7; D remains unclear. V lost 4 bases to trimming and J lost 0 bases, with 7 bases between them. The CDR3 extends over 13 amino acids. In germline, CDR1 is LNHDA, CDR2 SQIVND (reference sequence). The CDR3, as DNA: TGTGCCAGTAGTACTGTCAGCTCCTACGAGCAGTACTTC. It encodes CASSTVSSYEQYF.

The chain has TRBV7-8 and TRBJ1-2; tentatively, D is TRBD1 (6 bases). There are 16 residues in the CDR3. Germline CDR1 and CDR2: SGHVS and FQNEAQ. Trimming cost V 5 bases and J 0 bases, with 16 bases left between them. The CDR3, as DNA: TGTGCCAGCAGCCCCCGGACAGATCCCGCTAACTATGGCTACACCTTC. The encoded protein is CASSPRTDPANYGYTF.

The chain joins TRBV4-1 to TRBJ2-7; 10 positions agree with TRBD1. CDR3 length equals 15 residues. Germline V CDR1 and CDR2: MGHRA, YSYEKL. With 4 bases clipped from V and 3 bases from J, the junction kept 6 bases outside the gene matches. The CDR3 nucleotides read TGCGCCAGCAGCCTAGGACAGGGGGGAAACTACGAGCAGTACTTC. It encodes CASSLGQGGNYEQYF.

Concerning this clone: Germline is not matched at one junction end, which may reflect a read error. V usage is TRBV28 and J usage is TRBJ1-1; TRBD1 is a possible D gene (5 bases). The CDR3 loop spans 11 amino acids. CDR1 MDHEN and CDR2 SYDVKM come from the germline V gene. The CDR3 region has the DNA TGTGCCAGCAGTCTGGGGCTTGAAGTTTTCTTT. Its translation is CASSLGLEVFF.

This clone was observed a single time. This chain joins TRBV28 and TRBJ1-5, with 7 bases aligning to TRBD1. Germline CDR1 reads MDHEN; CDR2 reads SYDVKM. The V gene end was trimmed by 5 bases and the J gene end by 2 bases; junction bases not matched to a gene: 9. The CDR3 length is 16 residues. The CDR3 loop reads CASSLGTAKGNQPQHF. The CDR3 bases are TGTGCCAGCAGTCTCGGGACAGCCAAAGGCAATCAGCCCCAGCATTTT.

The chain combines TRBV29-1 with TRBJ1-4; 9 bases are a match to TRBD1. The CDR3 contains 15 residues. Germline V gives CDR1 SQVTM, CDR2 ANQGSEA. V was pared by 6 bases and J by 2 bases, with 7 bases of the junction left unmatched. In nucleotides, the CDR3 is TGCAGCGTAACGAGGACAGGGGCCACTAATGAAAAACTGTTTTTT. Translation gives CSVTRTGATNEKLFF.

This clone was counted a few times. This chain links TRBV7-3 with TRBJ2-1; 10 positions agree with TRBD1. The CDR3 is 15 amino acids. Germline V gives CDR1 SGHTA, CDR2 FQGTGA. J was trimmed by 6 bases and V by 3 bases; bases with no gene match: 5. Written as DNA, the CDR3 is TGTGCCAGCAGCTTGACAGGGGGCGGTGGCAATGAGCAGTTCTTC. Its protein product is CASSLTGGGGNEQFF.

The count of this clone is one. This chain uses TRBV18 with TRBJ2-7, with D possibly TRBD2 on 6 matching bases. With 2 bases removed from V and 6 bases from J, the gap between germline ends came to 20 bases. Germline values: CDR1 KGHSH, CDR2 LQKENI. The CDR3 covers 16 residues. CDR3: CASSPIGGSPGGEQYF. As DNA, the CDR3 is TGTGCCAGCTCACCAATTGGCGGGTCTCCCGGGGGCGAGCAGTACTTC.

This rearrangement joins TRBV11-3 to TRBJ1-2; D gene unclear. With 2 bases removed from V and 7 bases from J, the gap between germline ends came to 14 bases. Germline loops: CDR1 SGHNT, CDR2 YENEEA. CDR3 length: 14 residues. The CDR3 bases are TGTGCCAGCAGCTTATCCGGTTTGCTAAGTGGCTACACCTTC. The encoded protein is CASSLSGLLSGYTF. Filled out from reference TRBV11-3 and TRBJ1-2, the complete variable domain reads EAGVVQSPRYKIIEKKQPVAFWCNPISGHNTLYWYLQNLGQGPELLIRYENEEAVDDSQLPKDRFSAERLKGVDSTLKIQPAELGDSAVYLCASSLSGLLSGYTFGSGTRLTVV.